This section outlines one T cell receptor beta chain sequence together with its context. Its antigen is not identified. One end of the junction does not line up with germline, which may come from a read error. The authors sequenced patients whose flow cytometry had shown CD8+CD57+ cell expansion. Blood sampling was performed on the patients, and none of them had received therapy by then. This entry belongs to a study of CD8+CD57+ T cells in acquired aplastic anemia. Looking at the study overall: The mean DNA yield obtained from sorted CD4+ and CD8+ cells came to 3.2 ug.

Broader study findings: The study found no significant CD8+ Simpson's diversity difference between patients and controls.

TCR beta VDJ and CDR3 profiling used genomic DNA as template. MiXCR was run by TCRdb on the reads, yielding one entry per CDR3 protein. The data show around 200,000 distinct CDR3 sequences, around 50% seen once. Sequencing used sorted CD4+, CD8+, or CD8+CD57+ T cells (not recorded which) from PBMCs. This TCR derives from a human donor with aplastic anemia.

In nucleotides, the CDR3 is TGTGCCAGCAGTTTAATCACTTCATCCTACGAGCAGTACTTC. Encoded protein: CASSLITSSYEQYF. V is TRBV24-1 and J is TRBJ2-7, with no clear D. This CDR3 region has 14 residues. The germline V gene encodes CDR1 KGHDR and CDR2 SFDVKD.